This T cell receptor beta chain was recovered during a study of control samples from healthy donors and cancer patients. Profiling relied on immunoSEQ multiplex PCR, and the TCRdb table lists in-frame clones only, not all of them. This table has about 95,000 clones, 85% appearing once. The germline V and J ends were trimmed by 5 bases and 0 bases, with 22 bases remaining between them. The germline V gene encodes CDR1 MNHNY and CDR2 SVGAGI (reference sequence). The CDR3 contains 18 residues. The sequenced material came from blood. The J gene is TRBJ1-2, the V gene TRBV6-6, with a weak D call TRBD1 (5 bases). This sequence originates from a man younger than 40 in good health. The CDR3 nucleotides read TGTGCCAGCAGTAGATCCGGGACCGACCTCCTTCCTAACTATGGCTACACCTTC. Its translation is CASSRSGTDLLPNYGYTF.